Listed below are T cell receptor beta chains from one sample, sequenced in a study of long-term antiretroviral therapy in people with HIV. TCRdb's table, derived via immunoSEQ multiplex PCR, lists solely in-frame clones and lacks some. The sample holds roughly 25,000 clones, 76% seen once. Material: unsorted PBMCs, obtained 0.5 years after starting antiretroviral therapy. Receptors were obtained from a woman aged 40 to 50 with HIV. Both conserved end residues are part of each CDR3. The D gene is left open where the match is weak. Some rows have no size entry. The others give once, few or many, or a class for an expanded clone.

V gene	clone size	D gene	J gene	CDR3 protein	CDR3 DNA
TRBV7-2	once	TRBD2	TRBJ2-7	CASSLNGGDGNYEQYF	TGTGCCAGCAGCTTAAACGGGGGGGACGGGAACTACGAGCAGTACTTC
TRBV9	once	.	TRBJ2-5	CASSGNRGGGETQYF	TGTGCCAGCAGCGGGAACAGGGGAGGCGGAGAGACCCAGTACTTC
TRBV29-1	.	TRBD1	TRBJ2-2	CSVPKTGGNTGELFF	TGCAGCGTTCCAAAGACAGGGGGCAACACCGGGGAGCTGTTTTTT
TRBV7-9	.	.	TRBJ2-2	CASSLKSSRQIPNTGELFF	TGTGCCAGCAGCTTAAAATCAAGTCGGCAGATCCCCAACACCGGGGAGCTGTTTTTT
TRBV5-6	.	.	TRBJ2-7	CASSHPGRAYEQYF	TGTGCCAGCAGCCACCCGGGCAGGGCCTACGAGCAGTACTTC
TRBV9	.	.	TRBJ2-7	CASSVDIGAYEQYF	TGTGCCAGCAGCGTAGATATCGGCGCCTACGAGCAGTACTTC
TRBV6-6	.	.	TRBJ2-3	CASSKKWLEGTDTQYF	TGTGCCAGCAGCAAAAAATGGTTGGAGGGCACAGATACGCAGTATTTT
TRBV29-1	few	TRBD2	TRBJ2-7	CSFILAGTDEQYF	TGCAGCTTCATACTAGCGGGTACCGACGAGCAGTACTTC
TRBV2	.	.	TRBJ1-3	CASSEAAGRNTIYF	TGTGCCAGCAGTGAAGCGGCAGGGAGAAACACCATATATTTT
TRBV7-9	.	.	TRBJ1-5	CASSDNSAGSRQPQHF	TGTGCCAGCAGCGATAACTCGGCAGGGTCCCGTCAGCCCCAGCATTTT
TRBV19	.	.	TRBJ1-1	CASSSRDARTEAFF	TGTGCCAGTAGTAGCCGGGACGCGAGGACTGAAGCTTTCTTT
TRBV4-2	.	.	TRBJ1-5	CASSQSPTGNQPQHF	TGTGCCAGCAGCCAAAGTCCTACAGGGAATCAGCCCCAGCATTTT
TRBV5-1	.	TRBD1	TRBJ2-7	CASSSGQGPYEQYF	TGCGCCAGCAGCTCGGGACAGGGTCCCTACGAGCAGTACTTC
TRBV2	medium-sized	TRBD1	TRBJ2-2	CASSDRGMVTGELFF	TGTGCCAGCAGTGACAGGGGGATGGTCACCGGGGAGCTGTTTTTT
TRBV7-3	.	.	TRBJ2-3	CASSFSASSTDTQYF	TGTGCCAGCAGCTTTTCTGCTAGCAGCACAGATACGCAGTATTTT
TRBV21-1	.	.	TRBJ1-5	CASSKDGDRGGSNQPQHF	TGTGCCAGCAGCAAAGATGGGGACAGGGGGGGTAGCAATCAGCCCCAGCATTTT
TRBV7-9	.	.	TRBJ2-2	CASSLKGGGTGELFF	TGTGCCAGCAGCTTAAAAGGGGGAGGAACCGGGGAGCTGTTTTTT
TRBV5-6	.	TRBD1	TRBJ2-3	CASSPETGPDTQYF	TGTGCCAGCAGCCCGGAGACAGGGCCAGATACGCAGTATTTT
TRBV5-5	medium-sized	TRBD2	TRBJ2-3	CASSSRGDTDTQYF	TGTGCCAGCAGCTCCCGGGGGGACACAGATACGCAGTATTTT
TRBV28	.	.	TRBJ1-2	CASGTFGYTF	TGTGCCAGCGGTACTTTTGGCTACACCTTC
TRBV28	.	TRBD1	TRBJ1-5	CASGMTGGGQPQHF	TGTGCCAGCGGGATGACAGGGGGAGGCCAGCCCCAGCATTTT
TRBV9	.	TRBD1	TRBJ2-4	CASSVKRGLLAKNIQYF	TGTGCCAGCAGCGTCAAAAGGGGGCTACTAGCCAAAAACATTCAGTACTTC
TRBV7-3	.	.	TRBJ2-3	CASSSGTVTDTQYF	TGTGCCAGCAGCTCCGGGACGGTGACAGATACGCAGTATTTT
TRBV4-3	.	.	TRBJ1-5	CASSQDDGHNQPQHF	TGCGCCAGCAGCCAAGATGATGGGCACAATCAGCCCCAGCATTTT
TRBV27	few	.	TRBJ2-7	CASSSPPGEQYF	TGTGCCAGCAGTTCCCCGCCTGGCGAGCAGTACTTC
TRBV7-3	.	TRBD1	TRBJ1-1	CASSLRTGESTEAFF	TGTGCCAGCAGCCTCCGGACAGGGGAGAGCACTGAAGCTTTCTTT
TRBV2	.	TRBD1	TRBJ1-2	CASSEAGDRGWAGYTF	TGTGCCAGCAGTGAAGCTGGGGACAGGGGTTGGGCAGGCTACACCTTC
TRBV4-3	.	.	TRBJ1-2	CASSQDGSLGSSYGYTF	TGCGCCAGCAGCCAAGATGGGAGCCTGGGGAGCAGCTATGGCTACACCTTC
TRBV7-8	.	.	TRBJ1-1	CASSVSRGMNTEAFF	TGTGCCAGCTCCGTGAGTAGGGGTATGAACACTGAAGCTTTCTTT
TRBV9	once	.	TRBJ1-4	CASSVGPGSLNEKLFF	TGTGCCAGCAGCGTAGGCCCTGGGAGTCTTAATGAAAAACTGTTTTTT
TRBV25-1	few	.	TRBJ2-7	CASSNRDGRYEQYF	TGTGCCAGCAGTAACCGGGACGGGCGCTACGAGCAGTACTTC
TRBV7-9	few	.	TRBJ1-3	CASSLVSRISGNTIYF	TGTGCCAGCAGCTTAGTCTCGCGAATCTCTGGAAACACCATATATTTT
TRBV30	.	TRBD1	TRBJ1-2	CASRRGGRGYTF	TGTGCCTCGCGCAGGGGGGGTCGCGGCTACACCTTC
TRBV4-1	few	TRBD1	TRBJ1-2	CASTLTGAYPYGYTF	TGCGCCAGCACCTTGACAGGGGCCTATCCCTATGGCTACACCTTC
TRBV9	.	TRBD1	TRBJ2-5	CASSRDSLQETQYF	TGTGCCAGCAGCCGGGACAGCCTCCAAGAGACCCAGTACTTC
TRBV2	.	TRBD1	TRBJ2-5	CASSDLQGAKETQYF	TGTGCCAGCAGTGATTTACAGGGGGCGAAAGAGACCCAGTACTTC
TRBV4-3	.	TRBD1	TRBJ2-7	CASSQEFLRTGADEQYF	TGCGCCAGCAGCCAAGAATTTTTACGAACAGGGGCCGACGAGCAGTACTTC
TRBV6-1	.	TRBD1	TRBJ2-7	CASSADRGTGSYEQYF	TGTGCCAGCAGTGCCGACCGCGGGACAGGTAGCTACGAGCAGTACTTC
TRBV15	.	TRBD1	TRBJ2-4	CATSRDRRPGQVRMEAKNIQYF	TGTGCCACCAGCAGGGATAGAAGACCGGGACAGGTACGGATGGAGGCCAAAAACATTCAGTACTTC
TRBV28	.	.	TRBJ1-3	CASRARTGGNTIYF	TGTGCCAGCAGAGCGCGGACGGGAGGAAACACCATATATTTT
TRBV9	.	TRBD1	TRBJ1-2	CASSAGGDYGYTF	TGTGCCAGCAGCGCAGGGGGGGACTATGGCTACACCTTC
TRBV30	.	.	TRBJ1-2	CARARQGNYGYTF	TGTGCCCGGGCCCGTCAGGGGAACTATGGCTACACCTTC
TRBV7-9	.	.	TRBJ2-5	CASSLSKGQETQYF	TGTGCCAGCAGCTTATCGAAGGGACAAGAGACCCAGTACTTC
TRBV4-1	few	.	TRBJ2-7	CASSHKETASSYEQYF	TGCGCCAGCAGCCACAAGGAGACAGCCAGCTCCTACGAGCAGTACTTC
TRBV13	.	TRBD1	TRBJ2-3	CASSLGVTGPPPDTQYF	TGTGCCAGCAGCTTAGGAGTGACAGGGCCCCCCCCAGATACGCAGTATTTT
TRBV7-9	.	.	TRBJ1-3	CASSLVKGTYGNTIYF	TGTGCCAGCAGCTTAGTTAAAGGAACATATGGAAACACCATATATTTT
TRBV4-1	.	TRBD1	TRBJ2-1	CASSQDGTGAGNEQFF	TGCGCCAGCAGCCAAGATGGGACAGGGGCGGGGAATGAGCAGTTCTTC
TRBV10-1	few	.	TRBJ1-6	CASSEGDFNSPLHF	TGCGCCAGCAGTGAGGGGGACTTCAATTCACCCCTCCACTTT